One and the same sample provided the 2 T cell receptor beta chains below, sequenced in a study of blood T cell repertoires in COVID-19. Profiling relied on immunoSEQ multiplex PCR, and the TCRdb table lists in-frame clones only, not all of them. Of about 150,000 clones listed, over 75% were seen once; the top ten hold around 7%. Sequenced material: peripheral blood. The receptors here all came from a man older than 75 with COVID-19, enrolled during active disease.

The V and J genes are TRBV19 and TRBJ1-1; 7 bases align to TRBD1. CDR3 length: 12 residues. Germline V lookup: CDR1 LNHDA, CDR2 SQIVND (reference sequence). V shed 10 bases and J 6 bases; nucleotides not matched to a gene: 8. CDR3 amino acids: CATRTGGSEAFF. The CDR3 DNA is TGTGCCACCCGGACAGGAGGTTCTGAAGCTTTCTTT.

This clone was counted between two and nine times. The chain is built from TRBV28 and TRBJ1-1; D not certain. The CDR3 is 13 amino acids. The germline V gene encodes CDR1 MDHEN and CDR2 SYDVKM. V was shortened by 11 bases and J by 5 bases, with 18 bases between the two germline ends. The chain's CDR3 is CAVLPEGRTEAFF. The DNA for the CDR3 is TGTGCCGTTCTACCGGAGGGTAGAACTGAAGCTTTCTTT.